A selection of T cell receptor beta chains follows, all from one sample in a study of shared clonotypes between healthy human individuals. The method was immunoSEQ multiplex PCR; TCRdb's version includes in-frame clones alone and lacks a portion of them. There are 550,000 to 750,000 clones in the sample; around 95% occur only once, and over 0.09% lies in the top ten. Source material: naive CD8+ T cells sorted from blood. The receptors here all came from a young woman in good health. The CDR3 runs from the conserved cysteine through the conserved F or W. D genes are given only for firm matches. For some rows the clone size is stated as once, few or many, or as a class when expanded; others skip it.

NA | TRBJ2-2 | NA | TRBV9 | CASSVDWRGDTGELFF | TGTGCCAGCAGCGTAGATTGGCGGGGAGACACCGGGGAGCTGTTTTTT
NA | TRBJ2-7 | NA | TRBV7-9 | CASSLITGSYEQYF | TGTGCCAGCAGCTTAATTACAGGGTCCTACGAGCAGTACTTC
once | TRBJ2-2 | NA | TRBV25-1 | CASSPREPNTGELFF | TGTGCCAGCAGTCCACGGGAGCCGAACACCGGGGAGCTGTTTTTT
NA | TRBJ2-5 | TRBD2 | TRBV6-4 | CASSDPGTSTTLRETQYF | TGTGCCAGCAGTGATCCGGGGACTAGCACAACCCTAAGGGAGACCCAGTACTTC
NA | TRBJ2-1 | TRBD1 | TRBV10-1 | CASSGGRDRVRNEQFF | TGCGCCAGCAGTGGGGGACGGGACAGGGTTCGAAATGAGCAGTTCTTC
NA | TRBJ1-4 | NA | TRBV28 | CASISMWTDNEKLFF | TGTGCCAGCATTAGTATGTGGACAGACAATGAAAAACTGTTTTTT
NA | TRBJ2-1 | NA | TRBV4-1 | CASSQDRAANEQFF | TGCGCCAGCAGCCAAGATCGCGCTGCCAATGAGCAGTTCTTC
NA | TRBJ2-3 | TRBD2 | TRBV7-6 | CASSIAGGPGDTQYF | TGTGCCAGCAGCATAGCGGGAGGGCCAGGAGATACGCAGTATTTT
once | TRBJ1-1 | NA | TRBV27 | CASSFGAGTEAFF | TGTGCCAGCAGTTTTGGGGCTGGGACTGAAGCTTTCTTT
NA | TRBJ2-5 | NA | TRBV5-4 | CASGGESQETQYF | TGTGCCAGCGGCGGGGAAAGTCAAGAGACCCAGTACTTC
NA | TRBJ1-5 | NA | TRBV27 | CASSFSGGNQPQHF | TGTGCCAGCAGTTTCTCTGGGGGCAATCAGCCCCAGCATTTT
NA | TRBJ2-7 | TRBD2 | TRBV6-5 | CASSTLAGGTYEQYF | TGTGCCAGCAGCACACTAGCGGGAGGTACCTACGAGCAGTACTTC